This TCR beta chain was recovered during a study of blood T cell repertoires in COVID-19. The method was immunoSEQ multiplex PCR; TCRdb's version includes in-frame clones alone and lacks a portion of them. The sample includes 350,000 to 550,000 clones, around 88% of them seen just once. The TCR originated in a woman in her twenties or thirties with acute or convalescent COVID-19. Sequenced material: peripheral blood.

DNA of the CDR3: TGTGCCAGCAGCCCACAGGGGGGACTTTATGGCTACACCTTC. As protein: CASSPQGGLYGYTF. The V call is TRBV7-2, the J call TRBJ1-2; TRBD1 matches at 8 bases. The CDR3 length is 14 residues. V lost 5 bases to trimming and J lost 5 bases; unmatched junction nucleotides: 7. Germline assignment: CDR1 SGHTA and CDR2 FQGNSA.